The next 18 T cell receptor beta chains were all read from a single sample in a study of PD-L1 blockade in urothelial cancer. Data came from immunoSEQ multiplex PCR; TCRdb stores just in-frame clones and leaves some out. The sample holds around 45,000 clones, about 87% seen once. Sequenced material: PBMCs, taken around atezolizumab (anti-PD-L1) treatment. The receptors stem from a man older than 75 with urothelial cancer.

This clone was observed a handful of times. For the CDR3, the DNA is TGCGCCAGCAGTGAAGACGGGGAGGGGAAGCAGTTCTTC. Residues: CASSEDGEGKQFF. The genes are TRBV10-1 and TRBJ2-1, with TRBD2 identical over 7 bases. The CDR3 totals 13 residues. The J segment lost 11 bases and the V segment lost 3 bases, leaving 7 bases of the junction unmatched. In germline, CDR1 is WNHNN, CDR2 SYGVQD (reference sequence).

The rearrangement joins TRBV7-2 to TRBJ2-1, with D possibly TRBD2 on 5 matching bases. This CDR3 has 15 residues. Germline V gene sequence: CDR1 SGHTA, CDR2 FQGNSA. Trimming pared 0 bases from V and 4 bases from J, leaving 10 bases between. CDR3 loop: CASSLAGVSYNEQFF. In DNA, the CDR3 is TGTGCCAGCAGCTTAGCGGGAGTTTCTTACAATGAGCAGTTCTTC.

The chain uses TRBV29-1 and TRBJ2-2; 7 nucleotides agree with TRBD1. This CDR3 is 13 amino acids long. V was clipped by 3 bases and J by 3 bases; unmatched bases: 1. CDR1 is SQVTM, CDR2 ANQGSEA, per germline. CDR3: CSVEGQYTGELFF. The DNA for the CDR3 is TGCAGCGTTGAGGGACAGTACACCGGGGAGCTGTTTTTT.

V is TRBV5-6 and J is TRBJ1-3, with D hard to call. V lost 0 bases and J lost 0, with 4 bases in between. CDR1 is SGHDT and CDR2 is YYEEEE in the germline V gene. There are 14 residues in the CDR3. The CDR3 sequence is CASSLGLSGNTIYF. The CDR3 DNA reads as TGTGCCAGCAGCTTGGGACTCTCTGGAAACACCATATATTTT.

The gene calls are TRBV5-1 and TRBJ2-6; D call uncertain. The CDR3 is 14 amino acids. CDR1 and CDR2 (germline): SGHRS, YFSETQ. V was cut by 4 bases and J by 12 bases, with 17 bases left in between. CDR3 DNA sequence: TGCGCCAGCAGCATTAACGATGACATGCTCGTCCTGACTTTC. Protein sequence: CASSINDDMLVLTF. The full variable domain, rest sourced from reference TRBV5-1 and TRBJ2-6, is KAGVTQTPRYLIKTRGQQVTLSCSPISGHRSVSWYQQTPGQGLQFLFEYFSETQRNKGNFPGRFSGRQFSNSRSEMNVSTLELGDSALYLCASSINDDMLVLTFGAGSRLTVL.

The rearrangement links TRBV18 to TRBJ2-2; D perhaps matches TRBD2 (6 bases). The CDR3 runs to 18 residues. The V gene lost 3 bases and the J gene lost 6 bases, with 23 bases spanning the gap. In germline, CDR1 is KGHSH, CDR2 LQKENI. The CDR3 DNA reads TGTGCCAGCTCACCGCCCCCACAGGCGGGGAATAGGGCCGGGGAGCTGTTTTTT. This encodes CASSPPPQAGNRAGELFF.

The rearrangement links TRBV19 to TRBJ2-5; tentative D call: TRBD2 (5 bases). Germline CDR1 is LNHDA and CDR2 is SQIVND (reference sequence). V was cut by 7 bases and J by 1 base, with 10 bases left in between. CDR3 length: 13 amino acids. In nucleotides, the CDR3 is TGTGCCAGTACGGGGAAAAGCCAAGAGACCCAGTACTTC. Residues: CASTGKSQETQYF. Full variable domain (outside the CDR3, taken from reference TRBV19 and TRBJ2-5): DGGITQSPKYLFRKEGQNVTLSCEQNLNHDAMYWYRQDPGQGLRLIYYSQIVNDFQKGDIAEGYSVSREKKESFPLTVTSAQKNPTAFYLCASTGKSQETQYFGPGTRLLVL.

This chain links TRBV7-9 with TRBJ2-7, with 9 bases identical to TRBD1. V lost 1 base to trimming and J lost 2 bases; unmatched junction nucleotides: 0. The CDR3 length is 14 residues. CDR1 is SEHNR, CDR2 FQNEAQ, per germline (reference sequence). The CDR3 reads CASSLGTGAYEQYF. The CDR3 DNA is TGTGCCAGCAGCTTAGGGACAGGGGCCTACGAGCAGTACTTC.

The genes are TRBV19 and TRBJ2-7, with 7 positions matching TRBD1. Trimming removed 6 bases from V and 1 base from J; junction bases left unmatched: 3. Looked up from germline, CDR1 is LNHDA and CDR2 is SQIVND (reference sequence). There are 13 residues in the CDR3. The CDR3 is CASSPQGSYEQYF. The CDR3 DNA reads TGTGCCAGTAGCCCACAGGGGTCCTACGAGCAGTACTTC.

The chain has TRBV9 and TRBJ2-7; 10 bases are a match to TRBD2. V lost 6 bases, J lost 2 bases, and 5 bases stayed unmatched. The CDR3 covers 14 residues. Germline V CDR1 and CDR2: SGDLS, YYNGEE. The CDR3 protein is CASNTAGGTYEQYF. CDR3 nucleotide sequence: TGTGCCAGCAATACAGCGGGAGGGACCTACGAGCAGTACTTC.

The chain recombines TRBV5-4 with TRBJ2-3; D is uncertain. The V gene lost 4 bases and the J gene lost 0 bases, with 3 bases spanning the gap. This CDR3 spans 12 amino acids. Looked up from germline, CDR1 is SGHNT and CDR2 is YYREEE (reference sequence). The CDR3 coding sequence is TGTGCCAGCAGCCCTAGCACAGATACGCAGTATTTT. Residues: CASSPSTDTQYF.

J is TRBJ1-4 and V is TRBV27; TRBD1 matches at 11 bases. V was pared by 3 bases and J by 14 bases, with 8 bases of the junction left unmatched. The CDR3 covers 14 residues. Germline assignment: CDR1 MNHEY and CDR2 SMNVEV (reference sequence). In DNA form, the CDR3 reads TGTGCCAGCAGTTTGAAGCCGGGACAGGGGGTTCTGTTTTTT. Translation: CASSLKPGQGVLFF.

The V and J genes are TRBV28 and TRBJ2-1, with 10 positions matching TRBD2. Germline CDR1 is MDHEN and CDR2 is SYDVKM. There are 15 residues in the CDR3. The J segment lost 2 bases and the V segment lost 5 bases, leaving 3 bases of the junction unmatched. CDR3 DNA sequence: TGTGCCAGCAGTATAGCGGGAGGCGCCTACAATGAGCAGTTCTTC. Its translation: CASSIAGGAYNEQFF.

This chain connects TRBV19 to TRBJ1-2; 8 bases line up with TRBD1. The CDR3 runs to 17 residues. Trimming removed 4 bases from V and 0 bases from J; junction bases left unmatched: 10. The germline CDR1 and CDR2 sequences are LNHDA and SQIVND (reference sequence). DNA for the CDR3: TGTGCCAGTAGTACCTTTCCGTACAGGGGGACTAACTATGGCTACACCTTC. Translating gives CASSTFPYRGTNYGYTF.

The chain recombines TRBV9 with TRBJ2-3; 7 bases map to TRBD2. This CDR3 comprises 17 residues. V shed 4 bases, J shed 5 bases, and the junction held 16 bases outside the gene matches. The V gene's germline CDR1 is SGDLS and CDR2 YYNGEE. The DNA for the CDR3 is TGTGCCAGCAGCTCACGCCAGTCGCGGGAGTGGGAAGATACGCAGTATTTT. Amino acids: CASSSRQSREWEDTQYF.

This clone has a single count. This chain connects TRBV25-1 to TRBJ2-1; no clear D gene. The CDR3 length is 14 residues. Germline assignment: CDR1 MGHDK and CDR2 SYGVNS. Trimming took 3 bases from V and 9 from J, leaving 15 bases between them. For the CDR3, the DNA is TGTGCCAGCAGTGATTACACCTCCCGAGGTGAGCAGTTCTTC. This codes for CASSDYTSRGEQFF.

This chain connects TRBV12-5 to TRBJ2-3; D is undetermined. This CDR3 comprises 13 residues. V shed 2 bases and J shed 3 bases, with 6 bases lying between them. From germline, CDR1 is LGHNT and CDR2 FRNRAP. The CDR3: CASGLTETDTQYF. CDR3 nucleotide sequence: TGTGCTAGTGGTTTGACTGAAACAGATACGCAGTATTTT.

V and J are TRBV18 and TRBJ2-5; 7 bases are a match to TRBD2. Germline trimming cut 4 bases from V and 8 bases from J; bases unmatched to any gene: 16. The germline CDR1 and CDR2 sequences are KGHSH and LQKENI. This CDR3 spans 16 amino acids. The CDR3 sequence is CASSLRRGDQQPTQYF. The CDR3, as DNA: TGTGCCAGCTCACTTCGCCGGGGGGATCAACAACCTACCCAGTACTTC.